This record looks at one T cell receptor beta chain sequence and its context. V lost 1 base and J lost 5; bases outside the gene matches: 14. The CDR3 loop spans 17 amino acids. Germline assignment: CDR1 SGDLS and CDR2 YYNGEE. The sample belongs to a study of blood T cell repertoires in COVID-19. The study drew participants aged about 18 to 90 years from some 23 US areas. Original analysis: Amplification with reference gene primers provided the estimates of nucleated cell counts. Sequencing was performed with immunoSEQ multiplex PCR; in TCRdb, only in-frame clones are kept and a portion is missing. The V and J calls and clone size are taken from that table; D and trimming were inferred from the DNA. The profile shows about 210,000 clones, around 86% of them singletons.

The J gene is TRBJ2-5, the V gene TRBV9; 7 nucleotides line up with TRBD1. The sample comprised PBMCs or T cells enriched from blood (not recorded which). This receptor was obtained from a middle-aged man with acute COVID-19. The CDR3 is CASSVNPYRGLGETQYF. CDR3 DNA sequence: TGTGCCAGCAGCGTAAACCCTTACAGGGGTCTGGGGGAGACCCAGTACTTC.